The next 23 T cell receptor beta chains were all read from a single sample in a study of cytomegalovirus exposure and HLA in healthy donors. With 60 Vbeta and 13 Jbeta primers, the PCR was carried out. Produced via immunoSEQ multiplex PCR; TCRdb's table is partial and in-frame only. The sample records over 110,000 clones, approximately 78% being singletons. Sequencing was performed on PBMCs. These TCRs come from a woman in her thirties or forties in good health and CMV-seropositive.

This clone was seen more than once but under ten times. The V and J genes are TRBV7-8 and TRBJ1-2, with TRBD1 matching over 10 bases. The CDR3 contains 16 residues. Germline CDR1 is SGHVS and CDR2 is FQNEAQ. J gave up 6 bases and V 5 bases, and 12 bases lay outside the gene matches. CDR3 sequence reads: CASSPEPGTGENGYTF. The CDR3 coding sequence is TGTGCCAGCAGCCCTGAGCCCGGGACAGGGGAAAATGGCTACACCTTC.

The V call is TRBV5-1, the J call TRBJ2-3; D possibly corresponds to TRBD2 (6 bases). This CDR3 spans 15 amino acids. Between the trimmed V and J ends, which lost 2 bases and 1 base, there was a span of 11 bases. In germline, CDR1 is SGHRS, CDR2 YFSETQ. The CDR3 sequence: CASSFSGRGTDTQYF. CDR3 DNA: TGCGCCAGCAGCTTCAGCGGGCGTGGCACAGATACGCAGTATTTT.

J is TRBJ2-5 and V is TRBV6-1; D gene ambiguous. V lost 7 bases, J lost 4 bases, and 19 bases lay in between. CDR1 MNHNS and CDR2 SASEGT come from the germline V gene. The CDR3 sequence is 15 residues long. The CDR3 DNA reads TGTGCCAGCATTAAAAGGTCGCCTCCGGGAGAGACCCAGTACTTC. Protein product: CASIKRSPPGETQYF.

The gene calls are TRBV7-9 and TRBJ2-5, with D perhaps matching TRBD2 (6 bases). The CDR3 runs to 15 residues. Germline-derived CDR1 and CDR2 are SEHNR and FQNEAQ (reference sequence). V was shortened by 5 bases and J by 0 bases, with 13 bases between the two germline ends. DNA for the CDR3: TGTGCCAGCAGCCCCGTAGGGACTTACCAAGAGACCCAGTACTTC. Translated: CASSPVGTYQETQYF.

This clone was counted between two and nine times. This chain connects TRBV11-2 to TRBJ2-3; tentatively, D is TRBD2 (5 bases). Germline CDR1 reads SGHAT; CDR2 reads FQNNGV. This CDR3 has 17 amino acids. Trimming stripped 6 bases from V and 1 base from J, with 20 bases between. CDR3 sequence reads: CASRRFTVSGRTDTQYF. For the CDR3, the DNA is TGTGCCAGCAGAAGATTCACGGTGAGCGGTCGCACAGATACGCAGTATTTT.

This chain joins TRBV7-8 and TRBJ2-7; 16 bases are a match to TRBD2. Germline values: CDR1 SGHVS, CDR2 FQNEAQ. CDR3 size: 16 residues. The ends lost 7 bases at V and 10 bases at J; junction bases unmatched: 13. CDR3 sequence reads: CASTSQGTSGRGNQYF. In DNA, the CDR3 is TGTGCCAGCACCTCTCAGGGGACTAGCGGGAGGGGCAACCAGTACTTC.

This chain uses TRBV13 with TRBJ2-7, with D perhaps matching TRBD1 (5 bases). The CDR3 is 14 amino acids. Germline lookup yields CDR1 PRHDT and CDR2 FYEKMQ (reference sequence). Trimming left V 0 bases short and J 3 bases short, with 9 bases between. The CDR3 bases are TGTGCCAGCAGCTTAGGACAGGTCCACTACGAGCAGTACTTC. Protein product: CASSLGQVHYEQYF.

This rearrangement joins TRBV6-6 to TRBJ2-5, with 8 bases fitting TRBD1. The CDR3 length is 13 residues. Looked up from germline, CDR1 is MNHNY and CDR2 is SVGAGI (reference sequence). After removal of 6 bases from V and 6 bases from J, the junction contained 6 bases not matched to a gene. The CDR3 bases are TGTGCCAGCAGCGGACAGGGTGGGAAGACCCAGTACTTC. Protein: CASSGQGGKTQYF.

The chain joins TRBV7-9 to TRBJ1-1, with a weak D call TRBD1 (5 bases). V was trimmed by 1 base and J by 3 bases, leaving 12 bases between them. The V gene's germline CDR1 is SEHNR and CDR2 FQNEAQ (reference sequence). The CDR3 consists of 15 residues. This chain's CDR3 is CASSLGDRLHTEAFF. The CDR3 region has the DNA TGTGCCAGCAGCTTAGGAGACAGACTCCACACTGAAGCTTTCTTT.

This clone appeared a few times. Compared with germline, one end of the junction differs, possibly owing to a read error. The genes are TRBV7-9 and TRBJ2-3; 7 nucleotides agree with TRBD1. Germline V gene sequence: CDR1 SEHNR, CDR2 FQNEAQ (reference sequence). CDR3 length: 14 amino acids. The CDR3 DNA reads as TGCGCCAGCCTAGATACAGGGGCCACAGATACGCAGTATTTT. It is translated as CASLDTGATDTQYF.

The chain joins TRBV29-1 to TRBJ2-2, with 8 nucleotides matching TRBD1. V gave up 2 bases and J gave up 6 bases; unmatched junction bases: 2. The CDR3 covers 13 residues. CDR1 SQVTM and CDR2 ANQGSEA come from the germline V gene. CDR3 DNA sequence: TGCAGCGTTGAACAACAGGGGGCCGGGGAGCTGTTTTTT. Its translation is CSVEQQGAGELFF.

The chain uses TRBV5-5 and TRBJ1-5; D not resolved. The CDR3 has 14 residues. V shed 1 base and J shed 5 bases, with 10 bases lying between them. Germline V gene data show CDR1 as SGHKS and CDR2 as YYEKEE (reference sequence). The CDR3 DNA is TGTGCCAGCAGCTTGACACTAGGAGATCAGCCCCAGCATTTT. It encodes CASSLTLGDQPQHF.

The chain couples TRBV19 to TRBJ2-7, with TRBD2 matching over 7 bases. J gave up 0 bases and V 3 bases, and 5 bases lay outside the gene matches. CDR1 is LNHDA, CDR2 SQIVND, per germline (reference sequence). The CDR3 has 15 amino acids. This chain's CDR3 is CASSIGTISSYEQYF. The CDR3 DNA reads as TGTGCCAGTAGTATCGGGACTATTAGCTCCTACGAGCAGTACTTC.

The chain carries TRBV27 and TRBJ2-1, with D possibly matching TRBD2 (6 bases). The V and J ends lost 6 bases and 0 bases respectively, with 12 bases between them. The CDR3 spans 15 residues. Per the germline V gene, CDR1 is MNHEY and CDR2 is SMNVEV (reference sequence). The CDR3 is CASRRGASSYNEQFF. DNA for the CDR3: TGTGCCAGCAGACGCGGGGCGAGCTCCTACAATGAGCAGTTCTTC.

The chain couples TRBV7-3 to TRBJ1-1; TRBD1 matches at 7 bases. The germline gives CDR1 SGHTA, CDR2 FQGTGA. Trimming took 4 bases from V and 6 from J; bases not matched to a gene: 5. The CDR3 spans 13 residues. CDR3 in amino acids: CASSSRTGAEAFF. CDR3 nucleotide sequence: TGTGCCAGCAGCTCCCGGACAGGAGCTGAAGCTTTCTTT.

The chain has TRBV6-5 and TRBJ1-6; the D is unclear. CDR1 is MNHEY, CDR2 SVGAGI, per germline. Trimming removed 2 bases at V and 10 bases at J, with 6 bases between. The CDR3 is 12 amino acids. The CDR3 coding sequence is TGTGCCAGCAGTTACGGTAGATCACCCCTCCACTTT. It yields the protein CASSYGRSPLHF.

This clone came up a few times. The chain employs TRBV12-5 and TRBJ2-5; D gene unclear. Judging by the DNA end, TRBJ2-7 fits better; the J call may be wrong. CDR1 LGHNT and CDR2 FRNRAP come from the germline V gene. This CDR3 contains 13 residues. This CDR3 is CASGLEPSTEQYF. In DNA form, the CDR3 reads TGTGCTAGTGGTTTGGAGCCATCAACCGAGCAGTACTTC.

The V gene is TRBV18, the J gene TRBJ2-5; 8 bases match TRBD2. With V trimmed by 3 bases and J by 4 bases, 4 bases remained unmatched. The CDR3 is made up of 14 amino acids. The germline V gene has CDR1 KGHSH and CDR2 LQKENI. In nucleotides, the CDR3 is TGTGCCAGCTCACCCGGGACTAGATCAGAGACCCAGTACTTC. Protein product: CASSPGTRSETQYF.

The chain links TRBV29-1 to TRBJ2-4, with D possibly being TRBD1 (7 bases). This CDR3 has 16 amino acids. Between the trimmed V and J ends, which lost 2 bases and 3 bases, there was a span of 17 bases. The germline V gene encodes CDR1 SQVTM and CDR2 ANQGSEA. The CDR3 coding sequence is TGCAGCGTTGAACGGGGACAGTCCGGGGGCAAAAACATTCAGTACTTC. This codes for CSVERGQSGGKNIQYF.

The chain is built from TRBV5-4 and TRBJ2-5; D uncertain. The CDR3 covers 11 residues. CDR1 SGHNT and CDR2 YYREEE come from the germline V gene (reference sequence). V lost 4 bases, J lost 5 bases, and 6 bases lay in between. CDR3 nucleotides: TGTGCCAGCAGCCCTAGGGAGACCCAGTACTTC. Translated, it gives CASSPRETQYF.

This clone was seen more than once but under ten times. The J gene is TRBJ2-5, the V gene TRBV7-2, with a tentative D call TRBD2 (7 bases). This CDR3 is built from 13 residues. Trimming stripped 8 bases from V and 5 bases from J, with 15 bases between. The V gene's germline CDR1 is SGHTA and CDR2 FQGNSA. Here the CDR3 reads CASGRGVGETQYF. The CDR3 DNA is TGTGCCAGCGGGAGGGGGGTAGGGGAGACCCAGTACTTC.

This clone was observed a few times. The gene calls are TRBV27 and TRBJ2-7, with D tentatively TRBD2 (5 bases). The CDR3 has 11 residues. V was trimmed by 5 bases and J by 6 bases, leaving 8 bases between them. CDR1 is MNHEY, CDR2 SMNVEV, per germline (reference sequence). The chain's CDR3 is CASSKGSEQYF. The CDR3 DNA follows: TGTGCCAGCAGTAAAGGGAGCGAGCAGTACTTC.

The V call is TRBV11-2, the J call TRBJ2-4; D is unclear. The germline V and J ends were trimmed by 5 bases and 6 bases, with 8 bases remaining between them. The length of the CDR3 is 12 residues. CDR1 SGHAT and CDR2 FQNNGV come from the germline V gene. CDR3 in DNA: TGTGCCAGCAGCCCGCAGTTAAACATTCAGTACTTC. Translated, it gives CASSPQLNIQYF.